The clone carrying this T cell receptor (beta chain) was counted many times. Its target is unknown. The sample originates from a study of regulatory T cells in long-lasting Graves disease. General study findings and limits: Persistent Graves' patients showed a TCR diversity that was lower than that of newly diagnosed ones.

V was pared by 10 bases and J by 1 base, with 9 bases of the junction left unmatched. This CDR3 region has 14 residues. Germline V gives CDR1 MDHEN, CDR2 SYDVKM. To make TCR beta libraries, researchers used iRepertoire HTBI primers and Arm-PCR of CDR3 regions. TCRdb re-derived calls from the multiplex PCR reads in MiXCR, one entry per CDR3 protein. This sample has 400,000 to 500,000 distinct CDR3 sequences, with around 15% found just once. Time point indicated: newly diagnosed GD, antithyroid drugs for less than 3 months. Following extraction of RNA from PBMCs, that RNA was used to make the TCR library. American Thyroid Association guidelines defined how Graves' disease was diagnosed. The same sample was also used in a study of T cells in Graves' hyperthyroidism and ophthalmopathy.

The chain recombines TRBV28 with TRBJ1-1, with TRBD1 matching over 7 bases. Source: peripheral blood mononuclear cells (PBMCs), taken at new diagnosis, from a patient treated with antithyroid drugs. This clonotype was sampled from a woman in her forties or fifties with Graves disease. The CDR3 spells CATSRAGGNTEAFF. The CDR3 DNA follows: TGTGCCACCTCGAGGGCAGGGGGGAACACTGAAGCTTTCTTT.